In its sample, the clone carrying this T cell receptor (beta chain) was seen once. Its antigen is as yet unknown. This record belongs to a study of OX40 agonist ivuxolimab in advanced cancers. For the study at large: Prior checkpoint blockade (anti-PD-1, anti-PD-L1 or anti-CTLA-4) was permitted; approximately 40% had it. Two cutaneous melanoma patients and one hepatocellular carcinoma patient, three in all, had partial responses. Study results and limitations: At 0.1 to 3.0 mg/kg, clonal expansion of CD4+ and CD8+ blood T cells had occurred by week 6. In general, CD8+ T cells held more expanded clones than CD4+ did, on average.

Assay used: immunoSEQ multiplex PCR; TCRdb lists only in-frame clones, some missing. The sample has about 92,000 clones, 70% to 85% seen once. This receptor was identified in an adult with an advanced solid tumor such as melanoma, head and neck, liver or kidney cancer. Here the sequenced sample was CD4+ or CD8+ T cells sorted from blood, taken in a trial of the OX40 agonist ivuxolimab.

The CDR3 loop reads CASSGLAGGSHEQFF. CDR3 in DNA: TGTGCCAGCAGCGGACTAGCGGGAGGGTCCCATGAGCAGTTCTTC. The rearrangement uses TRBV27 and TRBJ2-1; 15 bases are shared with TRBD2. CDR1 is MNHEY, CDR2 SMNVEV, per germline (reference sequence). This CDR3 is built from 15 residues. V lost 6 bases to trimming and J lost 8 bases; unmatched junction nucleotides: 5.